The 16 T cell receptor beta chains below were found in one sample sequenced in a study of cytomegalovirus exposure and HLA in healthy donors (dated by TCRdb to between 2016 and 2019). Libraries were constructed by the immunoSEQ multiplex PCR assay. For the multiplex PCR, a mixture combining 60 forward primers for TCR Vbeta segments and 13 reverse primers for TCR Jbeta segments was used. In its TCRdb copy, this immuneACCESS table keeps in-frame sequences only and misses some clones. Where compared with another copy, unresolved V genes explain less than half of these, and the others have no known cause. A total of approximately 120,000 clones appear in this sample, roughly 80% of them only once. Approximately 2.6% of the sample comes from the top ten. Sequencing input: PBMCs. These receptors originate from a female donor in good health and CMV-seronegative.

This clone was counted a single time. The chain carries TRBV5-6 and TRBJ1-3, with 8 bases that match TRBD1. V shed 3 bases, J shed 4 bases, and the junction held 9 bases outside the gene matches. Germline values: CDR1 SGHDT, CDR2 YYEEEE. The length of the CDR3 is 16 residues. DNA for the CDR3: TGTGCCAGCAGCTCGCAGTGGGACAGGTTAGGAAACACCATATATTTT. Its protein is CASSSQWDRLGNTIYF.

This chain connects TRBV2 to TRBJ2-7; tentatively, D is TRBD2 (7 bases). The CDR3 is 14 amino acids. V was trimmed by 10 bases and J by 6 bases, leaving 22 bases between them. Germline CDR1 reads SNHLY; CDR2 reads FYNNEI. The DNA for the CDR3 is TGTGCCACCAATTCGGACTTGGGGGGGCCCGAGCAGTACTTC. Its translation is CATNSDLGGPEQYF.

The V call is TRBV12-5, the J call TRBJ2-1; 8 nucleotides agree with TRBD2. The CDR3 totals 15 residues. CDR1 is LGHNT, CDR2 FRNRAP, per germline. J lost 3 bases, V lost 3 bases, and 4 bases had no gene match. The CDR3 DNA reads TGTGCTAGTGGTTTTCCAACTAGCGGCTACAATGAGCAGTTCTTC. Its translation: CASGFPTSGYNEQFF.

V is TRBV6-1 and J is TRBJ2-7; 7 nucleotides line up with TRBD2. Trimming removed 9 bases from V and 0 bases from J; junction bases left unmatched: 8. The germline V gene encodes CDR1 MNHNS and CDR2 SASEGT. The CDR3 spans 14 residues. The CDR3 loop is CASRGDWSSYEQYF. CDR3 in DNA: TGTGCCAGTCGGGGGGACTGGAGCTCCTACGAGCAGTACTTC.

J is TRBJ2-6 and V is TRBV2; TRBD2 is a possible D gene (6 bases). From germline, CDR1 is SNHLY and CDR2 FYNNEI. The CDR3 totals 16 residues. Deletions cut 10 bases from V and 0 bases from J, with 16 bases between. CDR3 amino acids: CATPPREFSGANVLTF. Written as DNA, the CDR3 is TGTGCCACCCCCCCCCGGGAGTTCTCTGGGGCCAACGTCCTGACTTTC.

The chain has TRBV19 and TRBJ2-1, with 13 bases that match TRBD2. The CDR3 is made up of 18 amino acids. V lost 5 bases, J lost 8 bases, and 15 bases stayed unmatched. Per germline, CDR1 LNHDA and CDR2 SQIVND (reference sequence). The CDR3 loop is CASSWRYRLAGGLDEQFF. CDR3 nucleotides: TGTGCCAGTAGTTGGAGGTATAGACTAGCGGGGGGACTTGATGAGCAGTTCTTC.

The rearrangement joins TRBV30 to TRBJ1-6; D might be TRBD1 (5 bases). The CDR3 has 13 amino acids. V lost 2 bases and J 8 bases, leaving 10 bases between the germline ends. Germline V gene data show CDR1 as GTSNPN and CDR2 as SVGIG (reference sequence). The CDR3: CAWSTEGDSPLHF. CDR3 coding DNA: TGTGCCTGGAGTACTGAAGGGGATTCACCCCTCCACTTT.

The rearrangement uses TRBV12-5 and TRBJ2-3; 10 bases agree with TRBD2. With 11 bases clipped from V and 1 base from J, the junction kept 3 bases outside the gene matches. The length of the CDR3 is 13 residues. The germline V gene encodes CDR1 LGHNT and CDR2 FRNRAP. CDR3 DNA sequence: TGTGCTGCCCTAGCGGGGGGCACAGATACGCAGTATTTT. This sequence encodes CAALAGGTDTQYF.

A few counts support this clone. CDR3 amino acids: CASSFRETGTEAFF. As DNA, the CDR3 is TGTGCCAGCAGCTTTAGGGAGACCGGCACTGAAGCTTTCTTT. The chain joins TRBV7-9 to TRBJ1-1; D is undetermined. Germline CDR1 is SEHNR and CDR2 is FQNEAQ (reference sequence). This CDR3 region has 14 residues. V was cut by 3 bases and J by 4 bases, with 12 bases left in between. The variable domain in full, with the rest retrieved from reference TRBV7-9 and TRBJ1-1, is DTGVSQNPRHKITKRGQNVTFRCDPISEHNRLYWYRQTLGQGPEFLTYFQNEAQLEKSRLLSDRFSAERPKGSFSTLEIQRTEQGDSAMYLCASSFRETGTEAFFGQGTRLTVV.

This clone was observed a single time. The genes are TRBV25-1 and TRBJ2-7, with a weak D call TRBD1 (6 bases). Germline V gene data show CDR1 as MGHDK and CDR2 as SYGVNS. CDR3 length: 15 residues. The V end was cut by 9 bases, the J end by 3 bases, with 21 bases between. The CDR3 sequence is CASRPPTGGFYEQYF. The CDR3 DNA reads TGTGCCAGTAGGCCGCCGACAGGCGGGTTCTACGAGCAGTACTTC.

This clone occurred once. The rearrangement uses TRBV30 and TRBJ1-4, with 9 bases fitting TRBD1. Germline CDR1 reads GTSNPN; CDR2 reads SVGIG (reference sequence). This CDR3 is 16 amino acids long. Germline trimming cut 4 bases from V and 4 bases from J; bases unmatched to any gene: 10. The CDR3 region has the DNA TGTGCCTGGAATCTTCCTGGGACAGGGAGTAATGAAAAACTGTTTTTT. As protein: CAWNLPGTGSNEKLFF.

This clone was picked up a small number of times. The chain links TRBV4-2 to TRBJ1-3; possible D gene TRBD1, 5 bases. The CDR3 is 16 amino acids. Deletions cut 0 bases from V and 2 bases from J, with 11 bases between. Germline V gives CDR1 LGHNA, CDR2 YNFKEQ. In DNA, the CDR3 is TGTGCCAGCAGCCAAGAGGCTCAGGGTACTGGAAACACCATATATTTT. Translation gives CASSQEAQGTGNTIYF.

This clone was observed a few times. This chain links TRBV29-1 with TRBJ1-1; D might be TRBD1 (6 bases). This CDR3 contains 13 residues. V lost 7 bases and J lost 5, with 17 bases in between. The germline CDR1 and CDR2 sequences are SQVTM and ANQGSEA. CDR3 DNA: TGCAGCGGCGGAGGGGGGGGGCGAACTGAAGCTTTCTTT. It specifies CSGGGGGRTEAFF.

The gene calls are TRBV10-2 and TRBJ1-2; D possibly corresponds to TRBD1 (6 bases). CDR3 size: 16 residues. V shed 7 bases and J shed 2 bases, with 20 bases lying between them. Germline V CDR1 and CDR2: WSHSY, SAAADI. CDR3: CASKSTGVAFNYGYTF. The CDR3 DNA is TGCGCCAGCAAATCGACAGGCGTAGCCTTCAACTATGGCTACACCTTC.

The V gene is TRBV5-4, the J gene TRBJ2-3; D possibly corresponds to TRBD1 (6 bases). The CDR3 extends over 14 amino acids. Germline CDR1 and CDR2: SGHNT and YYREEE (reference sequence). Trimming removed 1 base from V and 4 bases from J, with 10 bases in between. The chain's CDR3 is CASSLQGSADTQYF. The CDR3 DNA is TGTGCCAGCAGCTTGCAGGGGAGCGCAGATACGCAGTATTTT.

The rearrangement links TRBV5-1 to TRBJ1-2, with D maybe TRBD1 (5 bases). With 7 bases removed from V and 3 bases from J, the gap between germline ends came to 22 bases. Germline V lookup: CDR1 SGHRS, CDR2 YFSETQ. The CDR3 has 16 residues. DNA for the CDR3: TGCGCCAGCCGTGGGTACGTCAAGGGGAGGTACTATGGCTACACCTTC. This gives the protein CASRGYVKGRYYGYTF. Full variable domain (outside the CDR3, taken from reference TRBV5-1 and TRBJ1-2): KAGVTQTPRYLIKTRGQQVTLSCSPISGHRSVSWYQQTPGQGLQFLFEYFSETQRNKGNFPGRFSGRQFSNSRSEMNVSTLELGDSALYLCASRGYVKGRYYGYTFGSGTRLTVV.